The source of this TCR beta chain is a study of Graves' ophthalmopathy and Graves' hyperthyroidism. The wider study: Prior to any treatment, peripheral blood was collected at the time of initial diagnosis. Points from the study as a whole: Blood contained most expanded thyroid clonotypes exceeding 0.001 frequency.

Germline CDR1 MDHEN, CDR2 SYDVKM. The ends were cut back, 5 bases at V and 5 bases at J, with 15 bases in the middle. The CDR3 length is 15 residues. The diagnosis combined clinical symptoms, thyroxine, TRAb, thyroid ultrasound and orbital computed tomography scans. Amplification from RNA transcripts yielded the TCR beta CDR3 regions. Following a first-round RT-PCR that used HTBI primers, a second-round multiplex PCR was carried out. TCRdb re-called the multiplex PCR reads through MiXCR, storing one row per CDR3 protein. Of roughly 230,000 distinct CDR3 sequences listed, under 25% were seen once; the top ten hold approximately 40%. The table lists this clonotype with many counts. Antigen specificity is unknown.

Sequencing was done on a sample of peripheral blood. The rearrangement links TRBV28 to TRBJ2-2; no clear D gene. The sequence came from a woman in her fifties or sixties with Graves' ophthalmopathy. CDR3 sequence: CASSRGDGRTGELFF. In nucleotides, the CDR3 is TGTGCCAGCAGTCGTGGAGATGGGCGGACCGGGGAGCTGTTTTTT.